This entry concerns a single T cell receptor (beta chain). The data originate from a study of blood T cell repertoires in COVID-19. Study-level background: The United States, Italy and Spain were the sources of the acute and convalescent COVID-19 samples. In each case, the material was cDNA or gDNA derived from T cells, B-cell-depleted T cells, or PBMCs.

Participants, about 18 to 90 years old, spanned fewer than 25 US areas. Two consecutive negative NP/OP PCR tests, clearance, or resolved symptoms defined Cohort 3 recovery. The V end lost 4 bases, the J end lost 3 bases, and 5 bases lay between the germline ends. Germline V gene sequence: CDR1 LNHDA, CDR2 SQIVND (reference sequence). The CDR3 runs 12 residues. Assay: immunoSEQ multiplex PCR; the TCRdb copy retains only in-frame clones and omits some. The table has some 330,000 clones, 92% seen once. The TCR comes from a woman in her twenties or thirties who had recovered from COVID-19. The specimen was PBMCs or T cells enriched from blood (not recorded which). The chain links TRBV19 to TRBJ2-3; maybe TRBD2 (5 bases). The CDR3 loop reads CASSRGTDTQYF. The CDR3, as DNA: TGTGCCAGTAGTAGAGGGACAGATACGCAGTATTTT.